The clone carrying this T cell receptor (beta chain) was counted a single time. Different DNA sequences within this sample yield the same CDR3. This record comes from a study of cytomegalovirus exposure and HLA in healthy donors. The PCR contained 60 Vbeta and 13 Jbeta primers. Some clones are missing from TCRdb's copy, which holds only in-frame ones; the method was immunoSEQ multiplex PCR. The sample contains 150,000 to 200,000 clones, 80% of which appear only once. Sequences were obtained from PBMCs. The origin of this receptor is a woman aged 40 to 49 in good health and CMV-seronegative.

The CDR3 loop reads CASSLESGTGELFF. The CDR3, as DNA: TGCGCCAGCAGCTTAGAATCGGGAACCGGGGAGCTGTTTTTT. The V call is TRBV5-1, the J call TRBJ2-2; D is possibly TRBD2 (5 bases). CDR3 length: 14 amino acids. In germline, CDR1 is SGHRS, CDR2 YFSETQ. Trimming removed 2 bases at V and 5 bases at J, with 10 bases between.